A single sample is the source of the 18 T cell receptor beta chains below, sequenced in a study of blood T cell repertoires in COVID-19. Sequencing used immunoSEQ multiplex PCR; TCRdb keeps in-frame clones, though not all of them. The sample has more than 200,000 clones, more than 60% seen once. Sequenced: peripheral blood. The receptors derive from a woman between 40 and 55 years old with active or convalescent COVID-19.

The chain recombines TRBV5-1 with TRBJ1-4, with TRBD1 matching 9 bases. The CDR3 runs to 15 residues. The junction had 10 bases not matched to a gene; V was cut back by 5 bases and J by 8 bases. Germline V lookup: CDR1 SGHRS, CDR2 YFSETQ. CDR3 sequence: CASSVQGQGREKLFF. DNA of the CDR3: TGCGCCAGCAGTGTGCAGGGACAGGGTAGGGAAAAACTGTTTTTT.

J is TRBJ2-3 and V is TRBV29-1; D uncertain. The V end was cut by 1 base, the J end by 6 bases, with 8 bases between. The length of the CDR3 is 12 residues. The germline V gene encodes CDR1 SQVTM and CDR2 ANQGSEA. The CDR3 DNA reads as TGCAGCGTTGAAGTACGGTTGGATACGCAGTATTTT. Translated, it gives CSVEVRLDTQYF.

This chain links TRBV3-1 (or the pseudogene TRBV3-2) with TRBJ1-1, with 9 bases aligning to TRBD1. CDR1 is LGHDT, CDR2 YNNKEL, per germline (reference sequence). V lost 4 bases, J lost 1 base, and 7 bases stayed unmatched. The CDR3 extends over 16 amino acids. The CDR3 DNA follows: TGTGCCAGCAGCCTAAGACCGGGACAGGGGAACACTGAAGCTTTCTTT. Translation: CASSLRPGQGNTEAFF.

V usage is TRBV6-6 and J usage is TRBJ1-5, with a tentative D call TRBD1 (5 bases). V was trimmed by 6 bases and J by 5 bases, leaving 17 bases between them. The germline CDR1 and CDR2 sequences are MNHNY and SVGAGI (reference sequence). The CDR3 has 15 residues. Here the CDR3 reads CASSSRGPGDQPQHF. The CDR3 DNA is TGTGCCAGCAGCTCAAGGGGCCCGGGGGATCAGCCCCAGCATTTT.

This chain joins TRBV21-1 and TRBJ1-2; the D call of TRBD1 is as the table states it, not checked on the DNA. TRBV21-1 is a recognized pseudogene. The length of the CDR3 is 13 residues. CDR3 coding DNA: TGTGCCAGCAGCACTGGGACAAGATATGGCTACACCTTC. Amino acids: CASSTGTRYGYTF.

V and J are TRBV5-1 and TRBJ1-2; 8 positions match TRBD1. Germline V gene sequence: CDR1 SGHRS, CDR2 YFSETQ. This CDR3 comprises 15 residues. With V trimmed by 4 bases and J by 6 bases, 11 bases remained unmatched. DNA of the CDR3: TGCGCCAGCAGCGCCTCCGGGACAGGAAGGCATGGCTACACCTTC. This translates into CASSASGTGRHGYTF.

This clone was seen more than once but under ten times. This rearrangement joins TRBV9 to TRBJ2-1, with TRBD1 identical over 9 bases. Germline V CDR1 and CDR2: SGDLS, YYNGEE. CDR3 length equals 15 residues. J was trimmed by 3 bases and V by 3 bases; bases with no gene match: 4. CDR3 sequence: CASSGQGGIYNEQFF. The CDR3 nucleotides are TGTGCCAGCAGCGGACAGGGGGGTATCTACAATGAGCAGTTCTTC.

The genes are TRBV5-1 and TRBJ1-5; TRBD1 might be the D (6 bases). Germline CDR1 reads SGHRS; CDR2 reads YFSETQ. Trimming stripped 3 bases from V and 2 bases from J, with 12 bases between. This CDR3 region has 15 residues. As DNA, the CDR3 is TGCGCCAGCAGCTACGGGCCAGGGGGCAATCAGCCCCAGCATTTT. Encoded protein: CASSYGPGGNQPQHF.

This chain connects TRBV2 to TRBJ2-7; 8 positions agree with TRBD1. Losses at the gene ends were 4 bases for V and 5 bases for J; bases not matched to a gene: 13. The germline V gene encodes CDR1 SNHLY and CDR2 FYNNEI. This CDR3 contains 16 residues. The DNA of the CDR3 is TGTGCCAGCAGTGGAAGCGACAGGGGAATAGGGGACGAGCAGTACGTC. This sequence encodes CASSGSDRGIGDEQYV.

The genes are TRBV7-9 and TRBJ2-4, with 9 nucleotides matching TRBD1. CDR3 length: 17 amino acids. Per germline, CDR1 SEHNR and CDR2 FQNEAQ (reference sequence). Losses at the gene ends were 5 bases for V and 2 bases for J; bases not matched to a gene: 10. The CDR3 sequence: CASSNAGTGNSKNIQYF. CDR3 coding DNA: TGTGCCAGCAGCAACGCCGGGACAGGGAATTCCAAAAACATTCAGTACTTC. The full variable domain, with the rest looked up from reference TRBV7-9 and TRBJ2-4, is DTGVSQNPRHKITKRGQNVTFRCDPISEHNRLYWYRQTLGQGPEFLTYFQNEAQLEKSRLLSDRFSAERPKGSFSTLEIQRTEQGDSAMYLCASSNAGTGNSKNIQYFGAGTRLSVL.

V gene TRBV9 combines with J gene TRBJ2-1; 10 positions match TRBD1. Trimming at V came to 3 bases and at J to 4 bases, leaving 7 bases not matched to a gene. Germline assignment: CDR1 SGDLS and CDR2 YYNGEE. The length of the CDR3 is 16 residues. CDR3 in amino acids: CASSGSGTGVYNEQFF. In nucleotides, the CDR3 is TGTGCCAGCAGCGGTTCCGGGACAGGGGTTTACAATGAGCAGTTCTTC.

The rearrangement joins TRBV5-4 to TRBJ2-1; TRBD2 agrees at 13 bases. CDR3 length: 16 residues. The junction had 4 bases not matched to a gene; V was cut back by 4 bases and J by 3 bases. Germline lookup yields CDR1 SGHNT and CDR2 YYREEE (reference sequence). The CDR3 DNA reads TGTGCCAGCAGCCAGACTAGCGGGGGGTACTACAATGAGCAGTTCTTC. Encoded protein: CASSQTSGGYYNEQFF.

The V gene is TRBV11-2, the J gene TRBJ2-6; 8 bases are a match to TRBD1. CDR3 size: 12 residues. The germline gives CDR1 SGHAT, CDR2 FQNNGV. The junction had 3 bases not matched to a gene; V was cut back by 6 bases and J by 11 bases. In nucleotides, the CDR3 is TGTGCCAGCAGGCGGACAGGGTACGTCCTGACTTTC. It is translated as CASRRTGYVLTF.

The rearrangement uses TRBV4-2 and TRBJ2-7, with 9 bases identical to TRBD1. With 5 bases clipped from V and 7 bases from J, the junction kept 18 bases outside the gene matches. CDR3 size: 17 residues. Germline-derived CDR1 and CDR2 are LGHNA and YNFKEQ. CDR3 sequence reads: CASSYEPGQGSLREQYF. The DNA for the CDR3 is TGTGCCAGCAGCTACGAGCCGGGACAGGGTTCCCTTCGTGAGCAGTACTTC.

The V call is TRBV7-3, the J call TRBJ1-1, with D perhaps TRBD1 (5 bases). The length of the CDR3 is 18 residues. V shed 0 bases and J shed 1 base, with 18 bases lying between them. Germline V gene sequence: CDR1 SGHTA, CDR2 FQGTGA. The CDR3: CASSLTGRVQGPNTEAFF. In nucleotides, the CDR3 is TGTGCCAGCAGCTTAACGGGCCGGGTGCAGGGCCCGAACACTGAAGCTTTCTTT.

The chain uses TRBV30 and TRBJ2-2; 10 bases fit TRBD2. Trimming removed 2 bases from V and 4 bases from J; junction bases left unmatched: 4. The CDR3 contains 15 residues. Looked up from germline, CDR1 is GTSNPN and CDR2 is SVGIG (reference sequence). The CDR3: CAWSRAGGRTGELFF. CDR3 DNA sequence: TGTGCCTGGAGTCGAGCGGGGGGGCGCACCGGGGAGCTGTTTTTT.

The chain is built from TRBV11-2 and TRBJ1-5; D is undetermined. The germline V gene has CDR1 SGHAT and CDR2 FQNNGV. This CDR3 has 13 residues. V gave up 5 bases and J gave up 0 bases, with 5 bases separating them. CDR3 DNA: TGTGCCAGCAGCCCCCATAGCAATCAGCCCCAGCATTTT. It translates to CASSPHSNQPQHF.

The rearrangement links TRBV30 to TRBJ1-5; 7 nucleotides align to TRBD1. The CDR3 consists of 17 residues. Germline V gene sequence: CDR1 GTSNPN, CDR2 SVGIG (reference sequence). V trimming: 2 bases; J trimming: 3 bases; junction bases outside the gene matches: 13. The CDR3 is CAWSLTGAAGSNQPQHF. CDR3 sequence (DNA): TGTGCCTGGAGTCTTACAGGGGCCGCAGGCTCCAATCAGCCCCAGCATTTT. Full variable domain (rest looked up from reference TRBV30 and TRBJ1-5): SQTIHQWPATLVQPVGSPLSLECTVEGTSNPNLYWYRQAAGRGLQLLFYSVGIGQISSEVPQNLSASRPQDRQFILSSKKLLLSDSGFYLCAWSLTGAAGSNQPQHFGDGTRLSIL.